A single sample gave rise to the 30 T cell receptor beta chains below, sequenced in a study of T cell repertoires in cytomegalovirus infection. TCRdb reprocessed the reads via MiXCR and lists one record per CDR3 protein. The sample consists of approximately 1,000,000 distinct CDR3 sequences, roughly 30% of them appearing once. What these receptors recognize is not known. Specimen: cultured CD8+ T cells from PBMCs, collected from culture after CMV antigen stimulation. The receptors shown here come from a human donor in good health (CMV status not recorded). Some clones in this sample may be carry-over from other donors' samples.

The rearrangement uses TRBV6-2 or TRBV6-3 and TRBJ2-4; D may be TRBD2 (6 bases). The CDR3 is made up of 20 amino acids. The V gene's germline CDR1 is MNHEY and CDR2 SVGEGT. Trimming removed 2 bases from V and 0 bases from J, with 23 bases in between. CDR3 coding DNA: TGTGCCAGCAGTTACCCAGTCCTGTGGGGGGACCCACAAGCCAAAAACATTCAGTACTTC. It encodes CASSYPVLWGDPQAKNIQYF.

The chain uses TRBV20-1 and TRBJ2-1; TRBD1 aligns across 10 bases. Per the germline V gene, CDR1 is DFQATT and CDR2 is SNEGSKA (reference sequence). Unmatched junction bases numbered 14, after V lost 5 bases and J lost 4 bases. The CDR3 sequence is 17 residues long. CDR3 coding DNA: TGCAGTGCTCGGGGGACAGGGGTGGCTCACATTTACAATGAGCAGTTCTTC. It yields the protein CSARGTGVAHIYNEQFF.

The count of this clonotype is one. The chain combines TRBV6-1 with TRBJ1-2; D might be TRBD1 (6 bases). The ends were cut back, 6 bases at V and 2 bases at J, with 16 bases in the middle. The CDR3 extends over 15 amino acids. Per the germline V gene, CDR1 is MNHNS and CDR2 is SASEGT. The CDR3 is CASRFRLGGNYGYTF. Written as DNA, the CDR3 is TGTGCCAGCAGGTTCCGCTTAGGGGGGAACTATGGCTACACCTTC.

CDR3: CASTRTGGFDTEAFF. The CDR3 nucleotides are TGTGCCAGCACTAGAACAGGGGGCTTCGACACTGAAGCTTTCTTT. This chain joins TRBV13 and TRBJ1-1, with 9 bases identical to TRBD1. Germline V gives CDR1 PRHDT, CDR2 FYEKMQ (reference sequence). Unmatched junction bases numbered 9, after V lost 7 bases and J lost 3 bases. CDR3 size: 15 residues.

The chain uses TRBV6-1 and TRBJ2-3, with D possibly TRBD1 on 6 matching bases. V lost 6 bases and J 2 bases, leaving 21 bases between the germline ends. The CDR3 sequence is 17 residues long. Germline V gives CDR1 MNHNS, CDR2 SASEGT. The chain's CDR3 is CASSPKGGRVNTDTQYF. In DNA, the CDR3 is TGTGCCAGCAGCCCCAAAGGGGGTAGGGTGAACACAGATACGCAGTATTTT.

This clonotype came up a few times. J is TRBJ1-5 and V is TRBV27, with D unresolved. Germline CDR1 and CDR2: MNHEY and SMNVEV (reference sequence). CDR3 length equals 15 residues. The ends were cut back, 3 bases at V and 1 base at J, with 10 bases in the middle. CDR3 residues: CASSFYLGSNQPQHF. The CDR3 bases are TGTGCCAGCAGTTTTTACCTGGGGAGCAATCAGCCCCAGCATTTT.

This clonotype was recorded a few times. The chain uses TRBV20-1 and TRBJ2-5; TRBD2 is a possible D gene (6 bases). Germline assignment: CDR1 DFQATT and CDR2 SNEGSKA (reference sequence). V lost 0 bases to trimming and J lost 6 bases, with 23 bases between them. The CDR3 has 17 amino acids. The CDR3 spells CSARDRRRDFDSKTQYF. CDR3 DNA sequence: TGCAGTGCTAGAGATAGGAGGCGGGATTTTGATTCAAAGACCCAGTACTTC.

V is TRBV27 and J is TRBJ1-6; no clear D gene. The CDR3 is 13 amino acids. The V end was cut by 8 bases, the J end by 5 bases, with 10 bases between. Looked up from germline, CDR1 is MNHEY and CDR2 is SMNVEV (reference sequence). DNA of the CDR3: TGTGCCAGCGGGCAGCCAAATAATTCACCCCTCCACTTT. It specifies CASGQPNNSPLHF.

In its sample, this clonotype was seen many times. This chain connects TRBV6-1 to TRBJ1-5; unclear D gene. The V gene's germline CDR1 is MNHNS and CDR2 SASEGT. CDR3 size: 14 residues. Trimming shortened V by 3 bases and J by 5 bases, and 11 bases separated the two germline ends. CDR3 bases: TGTGCCAGCAGTGAGTGGGAGGAGGATCAGCCCCAGCATTTT. Protein: CASSEWEEDQPQHF.

J is TRBJ2-1 and V is TRBV7-6; 8 bases align to TRBD2. This CDR3 spans 12 amino acids. V gave up 11 bases and J gave up 9 bases; unmatched junction bases: 9. Germline values: CDR1 SGHVS, CDR2 FNYEAQ. DNA of the CDR3: TGTGCCGTAAACGGGCTAGCGGGTGAGCAGTTCTTC. Its translation: CAVNGLAGEQFF.

The genes are TRBV29-1 and TRBJ2-5; D is unclear. The V and J ends lost 0 bases and 5 bases respectively, with 7 bases between them. The length of the CDR3 is 12 residues. Germline lookup yields CDR1 SQVTM and CDR2 ANQGSEA. The CDR3 loop is CSVEEGKETQYF. In DNA form, the CDR3 reads TGCAGCGTTGAAGAAGGGAAGGAGACCCAGTACTTC.

The rearrangement links TRBV7-8 to TRBJ2-7; TRBD2 aligns across 8 bases. The CDR3 sequence is 15 residues long. After removal of 1 base from V and 4 bases from J, the junction contained 6 bases not matched to a gene. Germline V CDR1 and CDR2: SGHVS, FQNEAQ. In DNA, the CDR3 is TGTGCCAGCAGCTTAGAAATAGCGGGGACTTACGAGCAGTACTTC. It encodes CASSLEIAGTYEQYF.

The V gene is TRBV19, the J gene TRBJ1-5; D uncertain. With 7 bases removed from V and 10 bases from J, the gap between germline ends came to 5 bases. Germline CDR1 is LNHDA and CDR2 is SQIVND (reference sequence). The CDR3 is 9 amino acids. The CDR3 sequence is CASTPPQHF. CDR3 in DNA: TGTGCCAGTACGCCTCCCCAGCATTTT.

This clonotype was found many times. The rearrangement uses TRBV7-9 and TRBJ1-2; D is possibly TRBD1 (5 bases). V lost 5 bases and J lost 8, with 15 bases in between. The CDR3 sequence is 13 residues long. CDR1 and CDR2 (germline): SEHNR, FQNEAQ (reference sequence). As DNA, the CDR3 is TGTGCCAGCAGCCCCTCAGGGTTGGTGGGCTACACCTTC. Its protein product is CASSPSGLVGYTF.

Of note for this clonotype: This sequence may be a read error, since a much larger clone differs from it by one base. This chain uses TRBV5-4 with TRBJ2-1; perhaps TRBD2 as D (6 bases). CDR1 is SGHNT, CDR2 YYREEE, per germline (reference sequence). The CDR3 is made up of 13 amino acids. Trimming took 10 bases from V and 4 from J, leaving 15 bases between them. The DNA for the CDR3 is TGTGCCGGCAAGGGACTCAATTACAATGAGCAGTTCTTC. Translating it yields CAGKGLNYNEQFF.

The V and J genes are TRBV6-5 and TRBJ2-1, with TRBD2 identical over 8 bases. After removal of 10 bases from V and 4 bases from J, the junction contained 12 bases not matched to a gene. The CDR3 consists of 15 residues. From germline, CDR1 is MNHEY and CDR2 SVGAGI. CDR3 coding DNA: TGTGCCACCAAAATGGCGGGGGGCCGATACAATGAGCAGTTCTTC. It specifies CATKMAGGRYNEQFF.

This chain uses TRBV25-1 with TRBJ1-4, with no clear D. Germline CDR1 is MGHDK and CDR2 is SYGVNS. V lost 6 bases, J lost 4 bases, and 18 bases lay in between. There are 16 residues in the CDR3. In DNA, the CDR3 is TGTGCCAGCAGCGATTCTCGGGTTGATGGTAATGAAAAACTGTTTTTT. Its translation: CASSDSRVDGNEKLFF. The entire variable domain, with the rest obtained from reference TRBV25-1 and TRBJ1-4, is as follows: EADIYQTPRYLVIGTGKKITLECSQTMGHDKMYWYQQDPGMELHLIHYSYGVNSTEKGDLSSESTVSRIRTEHFPLTLESARPSHTSQYLCASSDSRVDGNEKLFFGSGTQLSVL.

This clonotype turned up a few times. V gene TRBV6-1 combines with J gene TRBJ2-7, with 9 bases fitting TRBD1. V was clipped by 2 bases and J by 4 bases; unmatched bases: 12. Germline V CDR1 and CDR2: MNHNS, SASEGT. The CDR3 has 17 residues. The CDR3 bases are TGTGCCAGCAGTGAACCGGGACAGGGTTTATTCCTTTACGAGCAGTACTTC. Encoded protein: CASSEPGQGLFLYEQYF.

V and J are TRBV27 and TRBJ2-2; D may be TRBD1 or TRBD2 (5 bases each). Trimming removed 5 bases at V and 4 bases at J, with 8 bases between. Looked up from germline, CDR1 is MNHEY and CDR2 is SMNVEV (reference sequence). CDR3 length: 13 residues. DNA of the CDR3: TGTGCCAGCAGTCCCGGGGCCACCGGGGAGCTGTTTTTT. Its protein is CASSPGATGELFF.

This clonotype was observed at least ten times. The V call is TRBV7-8, the J call TRBJ2-3, with D unresolved. Trimming took 5 bases from V and 0 from J, leaving 15 bases between them. CDR1 is SGHVS and CDR2 is FQNEAQ in the germline V gene. This CDR3 has 16 amino acids. The CDR3 DNA reads TGTGCCAGCAGCCCGAGGCTCGGTGGAAGCACAGATACGCAGTATTTT. Its protein is CASSPRLGGSTDTQYF. The complete variable domain, with remaining parts taken from reference TRBV7-8 and TRBJ2-3, reads GAGVSQSPRYKVAKRGQDVALRCDPISGHVSLFWYQQALGQGPEFLTYFQNEAQLDKSGLPSDRFFAERPEGSVSTLKIQRTQQEDSAVYLCASSPRLGGSTDTQYFGPGTRLTVL.

There are many counts of this clonotype. V and J are TRBV7-6 and TRBJ1-1, with TRBD1 identical over 9 bases. The V segment lost 3 bases and the J segment 1 base; nucleotides outside the gene matches: 15. Germline-derived CDR1 and CDR2 are SGHVS and FNYEAQ. This CDR3 is built from 19 residues. The DNA of the CDR3 is TGTGCCAGCAGCTTGTACCCGGACAGGGGCCATAGTACGAACACTGAAGCTTTCTTT. Amino acids: CASSLYPDRGHSTNTEAFF.

The genes are TRBV28 and TRBJ2-3; TRBD2 matches 14 bases. Germline loops: CDR1 MDHEN, CDR2 SYDVKM. The CDR3 spans 17 residues. The trim removed 6 bases at V and 2 bases at J, leaving 7 bases unmatched. CDR3 in amino acids: CASSRTSGGTSTDTQYF. CDR3 coding DNA: TGTGCCAGCAGCCGGACTAGCGGGGGGACCTCCACAGATACGCAGTATTTT.

This clonotype has just a few counts. This chain uses TRBV9 with TRBJ2-7; D is undetermined. The CDR3 loop spans 14 amino acids. Germline CDR1 is SGDLS and CDR2 is YYNGEE. Deletions cut 0 bases from V and 5 bases from J, with 12 bases between. CDR3 sequence: CASSVAGSVHEQYF. The CDR3 nucleotides are TGTGCCAGCAGCGTAGCAGGATCGGTCCACGAGCAGTACTTC.

The V gene is TRBV5-4, the J gene TRBJ2-5; maybe TRBD1 (6 bases). CDR3 length: 13 residues. Germline CDR1 reads SGHNT; CDR2 reads YYREEE (reference sequence). V lost 5 bases to trimming and J lost 2 bases, with 10 bases between them. The CDR3 coding sequence is TGTGCCAGCAGGAACAGGGAACAAGAGACCCAGTACTTC. It specifies CASRNREQETQYF.

The chain links TRBV7-9 to TRBJ1-2, with D possibly matching TRBD1 (5 bases). The CDR3 sequence is 14 residues long. Per germline, CDR1 SEHNR and CDR2 FQNEAQ (reference sequence). With 6 bases removed from V and 2 bases from J, the gap between germline ends came to 13 bases. CDR3 loop: CASRTTAFNYGYTF. In DNA, the CDR3 is TGTGCCAGCAGAACGACAGCTTTCAACTATGGCTACACCTTC.

The chain uses TRBV7-3 and TRBJ1-2, with D tentatively TRBD1 (6 bases). V lost 6 bases, J lost 8 bases, and 13 bases lay in between. The CDR3 consists of 12 residues. CDR1 is SGHTA, CDR2 FQGTGA, per germline. In nucleotides, the CDR3 is TGTGCCAGCAGTTCTACAGGGATCGGCTACACCTTC. Translating gives CASSSTGIGYTF.

The gene calls are TRBV12-3 or TRBV12-4 and TRBJ2-1; no reliable D call. This CDR3 is 15 amino acids long. Trimming took off 5 bases at V and 2 bases at J, with 13 bases between the two ends. The CDR3 reads CASSPVWSPYNEQFF. CDR3 DNA: TGTGCCAGCAGTCCAGTCTGGAGCCCCTACAATGAGCAGTTCTTC.

In the case of this clonotype: Since a much larger clone is just one base distant, this may be a read error. The chain joins TRBV7-6 to TRBJ1-4; D perhaps matches TRBD1 (5 bases). The length of the CDR3 is 14 residues. The V and J ends lost 5 bases and 9 bases respectively, with 16 bases between them. Germline CDR1 is SGHVS and CDR2 is FNYEAQ. DNA for the CDR3: TGTGCCAGCAGCCTCCAGGGTTCAAATAAAAAACTGTTTTTT. This gives the protein CASSLQGSNKKLFF.

V usage is TRBV29-1 and J usage is TRBJ2-7; weak D call: TRBD1 (5 bases). Germline CDR1 is SQVTM and CDR2 is ANQGSEA. The CDR3 length is 12 residues. The V end was cut by 5 bases, the J end by 1 base, with 9 bases between. CDR3 DNA: TGCAGCGTTCGCGACAGTTCCTACGAGCAGTACGTC. This gives the protein CSVRDSSYEQYV.

This chain joins TRBV7-9 and TRBJ2-1, with D possibly matching TRBD2 (5 bases). The CDR3 consists of 16 residues. V shed 8 bases and J shed 4 bases, with 21 bases lying between them. From germline, CDR1 is SEHNR and CDR2 FQNEAQ (reference sequence). CDR3 in DNA: TGTGCCAGCGCAAAACTAGAGTTGCCGATATACAATGAGCAGTTCTTC. Protein product: CASAKLELPIYNEQFF.